This section outlines one T cell receptor (beta chain) sequence together with its context. The antigen remains undetermined. This sample was taken from a study of response to subunit inactivated influenza vaccine. Study conclusions and caveats: Authors proposed each seasonal influenza vaccination draws in few new T cells.

The ends were cut back, 2 bases at V and 4 bases at J, with 13 bases in the middle. This CDR3 has 15 amino acids. Germline CDR1 is SEHNR and CDR2 is FQNEAQ (reference sequence). TCRdb reprocessed the RT-PCR reads via MiXCR and lists one record per CDR3 protein. The table includes about 620,000 distinct CDR3 sequences, roughly 10% detected once. The V gene is TRBV7-9, the J gene TRBJ2-3, with D unresolved. The sequenced sample was PBMCs from blood, obtained on the day of vaccination. This TCR was recovered from a man aged 45-65 years who received an inactivated influenza vaccine. The CDR3 loop reads CASSLTGVLSDTQYF. CDR3 nucleotide sequence: TGTGCCAGCAGCTTAACGGGCGTATTGTCAGATACGCAGTATTTT.